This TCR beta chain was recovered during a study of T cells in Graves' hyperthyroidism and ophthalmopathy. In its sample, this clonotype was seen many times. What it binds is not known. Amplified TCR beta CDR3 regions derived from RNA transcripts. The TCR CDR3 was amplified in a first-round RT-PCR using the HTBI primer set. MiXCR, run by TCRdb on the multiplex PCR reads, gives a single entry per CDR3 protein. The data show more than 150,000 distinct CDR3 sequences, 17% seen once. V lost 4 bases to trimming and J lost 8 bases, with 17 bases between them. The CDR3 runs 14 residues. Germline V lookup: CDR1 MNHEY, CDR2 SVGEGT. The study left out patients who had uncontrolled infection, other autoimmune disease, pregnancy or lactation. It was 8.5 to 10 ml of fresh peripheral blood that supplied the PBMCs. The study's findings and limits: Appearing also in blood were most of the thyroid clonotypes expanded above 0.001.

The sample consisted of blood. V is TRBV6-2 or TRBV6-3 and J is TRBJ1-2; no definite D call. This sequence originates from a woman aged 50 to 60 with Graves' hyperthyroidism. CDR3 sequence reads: CASSSSTQFVGYTF. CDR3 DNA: TGTGCCAGCAGTTCTAGCACCCAATTCGTCGGCTACACCTTC.